The 15 T cell receptor beta chains below all came from one sample that was sequenced in a study of blood T cell repertoires in COVID-19. The assay was immunoSEQ multiplex PCR, and TCRdb's table has in-frame clones only and misses some. The top ten clones hold about 4.5% of a sample with about 120,000 clones, roughly nine tenths of them seen once. The sequenced sample consisted of peripheral blood. The receptor source for this set is a man in his 60s with COVID-19, enrolled during active disease.

The J gene is TRBJ1-4, the V gene TRBV13; 10 nucleotides match TRBD1. The CDR3 extends over 15 amino acids. CDR1 PRHDT and CDR2 FYEKMQ come from the germline V gene (reference sequence). V lost 1 base to trimming and J lost 6 bases; unmatched junction nucleotides: 2. The CDR3 nucleotides read TGTGCCAGCAGCTTAGTGGGACAGGGGTATGAAAAACTGTTTTTT. Protein product: CASSLVGQGYEKLFF.

The gene calls are TRBV15 and TRBJ1-6; TRBD1 agrees at 10 bases. There are 16 residues in the CDR3. With 5 bases clipped from V and 9 bases from J, the junction kept 10 bases outside the gene matches. Germline lookup yields CDR1 LNHNV and CDR2 YYDKDF (reference sequence). The CDR3 bases are TGTGCCACCAGCGGTGCTTTAGGGACAGGGGTTTCACCCCTCCACTTT. Residues: CATSGALGTGVSPLHF.

The genes are TRBV10-1 and TRBJ2-7, with TRBD2 matching over 12 bases. The J segment lost 3 bases and the V segment lost 6 bases, leaving 9 bases of the junction unmatched. Germline CDR1 is WNHNN and CDR2 is SYGVQD (reference sequence). The CDR3 covers 16 residues. The CDR3 DNA reads as TGCGCCAGCAGCGCACCCGGACTAGCGGGAATCTACGAGCAGTACTTC. Its translation is CASSAPGLAGIYEQYF.

The rearrangement uses TRBV6-5 and TRBJ2-2, with a possible D match to TRBD2 (5 bases). Germline lookup yields CDR1 MNHEY and CDR2 SVGAGI. V was pared by 2 bases and J by 0 bases, with 7 bases between. There are 15 residues in the CDR3. The CDR3 bases are TGTGCCAGCAGTTACAGAGGGCCGAACACCGGGGAGCTGTTTTTT. Its protein product is CASSYRGPNTGELFF.

This chain connects TRBV6-5 to TRBJ2-3; unclear D gene. The CDR3 length is 14 residues. Trimming cost V 6 bases and J 2 bases, with 12 bases left between them. The germline gives CDR1 MNHEY, CDR2 SVGAGI. CDR3 in amino acids: CASSRGRPTDTQYF. The CDR3 DNA is TGTGCCAGCAGCCGCGGTCGTCCCACAGATACGCAGTATTTT.

The chain employs TRBV2 and TRBJ1-4; 7 nucleotides agree with TRBD1. The V gene's germline CDR1 is SNHLY and CDR2 FYNNEI. The trim removed 10 bases at V and 7 bases at J, leaving 9 bases unmatched. This CDR3 has 13 amino acids. In nucleotides, the CDR3 is TGTGCCACCAGCAGGGGGAGAGGTGAAAAACTGTTTTTT. This gives the protein CATSRGRGEKLFF.

The rearrangement uses TRBV24-1 and TRBJ2-1; TRBD1 agrees at 9 bases. V trimming: 3 bases; J trimming: 9 bases; junction bases outside the gene matches: 8. CDR1 is KGHDR, CDR2 SFDVKD, per germline. This CDR3 spans 15 amino acids. CDR3 nucleotide sequence: TGTGCCACCAGTGATACTGGGACAGGGACCGGTGAGCAGTTCTTC. Amino acids: CATSDTGTGTGEQFF.

This sequence joins TRBV27 and TRBJ1-1; 10 bases fit TRBD1. The J segment lost 0 bases and the V segment lost 2 bases, leaving 6 bases of the junction unmatched. The CDR3 is 17 amino acids. Germline-derived CDR1 and CDR2 are MNHEY and SMNVEV (reference sequence). CDR3: CASSLRQGAAMNTEAFF. The CDR3, as DNA: TGTGCCAGCAGTTTACGACAGGGGGCCGCCATGAACACTGAAGCTTTCTTT.

V and J are TRBV7-9 and TRBJ2-1, with 9 positions matching TRBD2. The V gene end was trimmed by 3 bases and the J gene end by 3 bases; junction bases not matched to a gene: 6. The CDR3 runs to 16 residues. Germline CDR1 SEHNR, CDR2 FQNEAQ (reference sequence). The CDR3 region is CASSLGLAESYNEQFF. CDR3 coding DNA: TGTGCCAGCAGCTTGGGACTAGCTGAAAGCTACAATGAGCAGTTCTTC.

The rearrangement uses TRBV6-5 and TRBJ1-1, with D unresolved. Germline V gene data show CDR1 as MNHEY and CDR2 as SVGAGI. The CDR3 runs 14 residues. V dropped 2 bases and J dropped 0 bases, with 7 bases sitting between them. CDR3 in amino acids: CASSYLTLNTEAFF. The CDR3 DNA is TGTGCCAGCAGTTACCTGACACTGAACACTGAAGCTTTCTTT.

The CDR3 sequence is CASSLGPGLDTIYF. The CDR3 nucleotides read TGCGCCAGCAGCTTAGGTCCCGGACTAGACACCATATATTTT. This chain connects TRBV5-1 to TRBJ1-3; D uncertain. Trimming stripped 2 bases from V and 8 bases from J, with 14 bases between. CDR1 is SGHRS and CDR2 is YFSETQ in the germline V gene. The CDR3 spans 14 residues.

The chain employs TRBV25-1 and TRBJ2-7; TRBD1 agrees at 10 bases. The trim removed 3 bases at V and 5 bases at J, leaving 7 bases unmatched. In germline, CDR1 is MGHDK, CDR2 SYGVNS. The length of the CDR3 is 15 residues. CDR3 DNA: TGTGCCAGCAGTGACTGGGACAGGGGATTCAACGAGCAGTACTTC. Its protein is CASSDWDRGFNEQYF.

This chain links TRBV7-2 with TRBJ2-3; 8 nucleotides agree with TRBD1. The V and J ends lost 5 bases and 1 base, in that order; junction bases with no gene match: 5. The germline gives CDR1 SGHTA, CDR2 FQGNSA. The CDR3 has 15 amino acids. The CDR3 nucleotides read TGTGCCAGCAGCACCCTGACAGGGGGCACAGATACGCAGTATTTT. Residues: CASSTLTGGTDTQYF.

This chain links TRBV18 with TRBJ2-7; TRBD1 matches 7 bases. J gave up 2 bases and V 6 bases, and 10 bases lay outside the gene matches. There are 15 residues in the CDR3. Germline V lookup: CDR1 KGHSH, CDR2 LQKENI. The CDR3 here is CASSPSRQGAYEQYF. CDR3 sequence (DNA): TGTGCCAGCTCTCCCTCTCGACAGGGAGCCTACGAGCAGTACTTC.

The chain uses TRBV19 and TRBJ2-7; D remains ambiguous. Germline CDR1 and CDR2: LNHDA and SQIVND (reference sequence). The CDR3 has 14 residues. Deletions cut 3 bases from V and 3 bases from J, with 12 bases between. The DNA for the CDR3 is TGTGCCAGTAGTATTCAGGTCCTCCACTACGAGCAGTACTTC. Amino acid sequence: CASSIQVLHYEQYF.